This paragraph reports one T cell receptor beta chain. The antigen is undetermined. CDR1 is SGHTA, CDR2 FQGNSA, per germline. With 5 bases clipped from V and 1 base from J, the junction kept 2 bases outside the gene matches. This CDR3 is 14 amino acids long. Method: immunoSEQ multiplex PCR; TCRdb's copy keeps in-frame clones and lacks some. The data contain under 25,000 clones, approximately 68% of them singletons. This sample's time point: cycle 4 day 1 (C4D1), after more than five weeks of nivolumab. Exposure to brentuximab vedotin varied, and each patient had relapsed following autologous stem cell transplantation. Magnetic negative selection served to purify CD4+ T cells out of PBMCs that had been thawed. The data belong to a study of PD-1 blockade in classical Hodgkin lymphoma. Broader study findings: Sources of repertoire differences remain undefined, possibly disease activity or prior therapy.

This chain uses TRBV7-2 with TRBJ1-1; 9 bases fit TRBD1. This specimen consisted of CD4+ T cells from blood, obtained before the fourth cycle of nivolumab. This TCR came from a human donor with classical Hodgkin lymphoma. CDR3 in DNA: TGTGCCAGCAGCCTGGGACAGGGGAACACTGAAGCTTTCTTT. This sequence encodes CASSLGQGNTEAFF.